The 24 T cell receptor beta chains below were found in one sample sequenced in a study of T cell changes during pregnancy in multiple sclerosis. Some clones are missing from TCRdb's copy, which holds only in-frame ones; the method was immunoSEQ multiplex PCR. The profile shows approximately 30,000 clones, 85% to 95% of them singletons. This specimen was CD4+ T cells from peripheral blood mononuclear cells, taken after pregnancy. The receptors shown here come from a female donor with multiple sclerosis, enrolled in a pregnancy study.

This clone came up once. CDR3 sequence reads: CASSLTGPGAYSPLHF. CDR3 DNA sequence: TGCGCCAGCAGCTTGACAGGGCCTGGGGCCTATTCACCCCTCCACTTT. The chain is built from TRBV5-1 and TRBJ1-6, with a possible D match to TRBD1 (6 bases). The CDR3 has 16 amino acids. V was trimmed by 1 base and J by 8 bases, leaving 16 bases between them. Germline V gene data show CDR1 as SGHRS and CDR2 as YFSETQ.

The chain has TRBV23-1 and TRBJ2-4; 11 positions agree with TRBD1. TRBV23-1 is marked as an open reading frame, function uncertain. The CDR3 sequence is 18 residues long. V gave up 0 bases and J gave up 0 bases; unmatched junction bases: 4. CDR3 DNA: TGCGCCAGCAGTCAATCAGGGACAGGGGGACCAGCCAAAAACATTCAGTACTTC. This translates into CASSQSGTGGPAKNIQYF.

The CDR3 spells CASSLGLGTGELFF. The DNA for the CDR3 is TGTGCCAGCAGCTTAGGACTAGGGACCGGGGAGCTGTTTTTT. The chain employs TRBV7-2 and TRBJ2-2, with a weak D call TRBD2 (6 bases). Trimming removed 1 base at V and 5 bases at J, with 8 bases between. The germline CDR1 and CDR2 sequences are SGHTA and FQGNSA. This CDR3 region has 14 residues.

This rearrangement joins TRBV30 to TRBJ1-1; the D gene is possibly TRBD1 (6 bases). V was shortened by 3 bases and J by 10 bases, with 15 bases between the two germline ends. The CDR3 contains 12 residues. Germline loops: CDR1 GTSNPN, CDR2 SVGIG (reference sequence). The chain's CDR3 is CAWSYTGSRAFF. The CDR3 DNA sequence: TGTGCCTGGAGCTACACAGGGAGTAGAGCTTTCTTT.

V gene TRBV7-9 combines with J gene TRBJ1-2, with TRBD1 matching 7 bases. This CDR3 has 14 residues. CDR1 and CDR2 from the germline V gene are SEHNR and FQNEAQ (reference sequence). With V trimmed by 1 base and J by 3 bases, 2 bases remained unmatched. CDR3 sequence (DNA): TGTGCCAGCAGCTTAGTCGACAGGGACTATGGCTACACCTTC. It specifies CASSLVDRDYGYTF.

The chain has TRBV19 and TRBJ2-7; 9 bases line up with TRBD2. Germline trimming cut 6 bases from V and 2 bases from J; bases unmatched to any gene: 2. The length of the CDR3 is 13 residues. Germline V gives CDR1 LNHDA, CDR2 SQIVND (reference sequence). The CDR3 nucleotides are TGTGCCAGTAGGGCTAGCGGGACCTACGAGCAGTACTTC. Protein: CASRASGTYEQYF.

The V call is TRBV4-1, the J call TRBJ2-7; TRBD1 matches 7 bases. The CDR3 runs to 18 residues. Germline CDR1 reads MGHRA; CDR2 reads YSYEKL. J lost 0 bases, V lost 1 base, and 12 bases had no gene match. The CDR3 DNA reads TGCGCCAGCAGCCAAGCTTACGGGACAGTCTTTTACTCCTACGAGCAGTACTTC. It codes for CASSQAYGTVFYSYEQYF.

The rearrangement joins TRBV6-5 to TRBJ2-7; unclear D gene. V was clipped by 5 bases and J by 1 base, with 12 bases between them. Germline V gives CDR1 MNHEY, CDR2 SVGAGI. The CDR3 is made up of 14 amino acids. CDR3 sequence reads: CASSLHTPSYEQYF. DNA of the CDR3: TGTGCCAGCAGTCTCCACACGCCATCCTACGAGCAGTACTTC.

This chain connects TRBV6-5 to TRBJ1-1; D is uncertain. The CDR3 has 13 residues. Germline values: CDR1 MNHEY, CDR2 SVGAGI. Trimming stripped 2 bases from V and 8 bases from J, with 12 bases between. The DNA of the CDR3 is TGTGCCAGCAGTTACAATCCAGGCCAAGAAGCTTTCTTT. It encodes CASSYNPGQEAFF.

J is TRBJ2-3 and V is TRBV19, with D possibly TRBD2 on 6 matching bases. The CDR3 is 13 amino acids. With 4 bases removed from V and 5 bases from J, the gap between germline ends came to 10 bases. Looked up from germline, CDR1 is LNHDA and CDR2 is SQIVND (reference sequence). The CDR3, as DNA: TGTGCCAGTAGTACTAGCGAGGTAGATACGCAGTATTTT. It translates to CASSTSEVDTQYF.

The DNA of the CDR3 is TGTGCCAGTAGTATAGTTGGGAGACAAAACACTGAAGCTTTCTTT. Residues: CASSIVGRQNTEAFF. This chain uses TRBV19 with TRBJ1-1; D is undetermined. The CDR3 loop spans 15 amino acids. Germline CDR1 is LNHDA and CDR2 is SQIVND (reference sequence). Trimming took 1 base from V and 2 from J, leaving 11 bases between them.

This chain connects TRBV6-5 to TRBJ2-3; possibly TRBD1 for D (5 bases). Trimming removed 5 bases at V and 4 bases at J, with 10 bases between. There are 13 residues in the CDR3. Germline V gene data show CDR1 as MNHEY and CDR2 as SVGAGI. The CDR3: CASSGQGADTQYF. CDR3 DNA sequence: TGTGCCAGCAGTGGGCAGGGTGCAGATACGCAGTATTTT.

V is TRBV7-9 and J is TRBJ1-1, with D possibly being TRBD1 (6 bases). The CDR3 runs to 15 residues. CDR1 SEHNR and CDR2 FQNEAQ come from the germline V gene (reference sequence). Trimming took off 4 bases at V and 2 bases at J, with 14 bases between the two ends. The CDR3, as DNA: TGTGCCAGCAGCTACTACAGGGCTTCCAACACTGAAGCTTTCTTT. It codes for CASSYYRASNTEAFF.

V gene TRBV7-6 combines with J gene TRBJ2-5, with 8 bases fitting TRBD1. CDR1 SGHVS and CDR2 FNYEAQ come from the germline V gene. This CDR3 region has 17 residues. V gave up 5 bases and J gave up 0 bases; unmatched junction bases: 11. The CDR3 is CASSPGPRDRHQETQYF. In DNA form, the CDR3 reads TGTGCCAGCAGCCCAGGACCCCGGGACAGGCACCAAGAGACCCAGTACTTC.

The chain uses TRBV6-1 and TRBJ2-5; D not certain. This CDR3 spans 12 amino acids. CDR1 and CDR2 from the germline V gene are MNHNS and SASEGT. The germline V and J ends were trimmed by 8 bases and 5 bases, with 12 bases remaining between them. The CDR3 sequence: CASSLNEETQYF. The CDR3 nucleotides are TGTGCCAGCTCCCTGAATGAGGAGACCCAGTACTTC.

The chain combines TRBV5-1 with TRBJ1-2, with a weak D call TRBD1 (6 bases). This CDR3 region has 14 residues. Trimming took off 0 bases at V and 4 bases at J, with 10 bases between the two ends. In germline, CDR1 is SGHRS, CDR2 YFSETQ. CDR3 sequence reads: CASSLDRVSYGYTF. The CDR3 region has the DNA TGCGCCAGCAGCTTGGACAGGGTCAGCTATGGCTACACCTTC.

This clone appeared a single time. The chain joins TRBV16 to TRBJ1-1; unclear D gene. V was cut by 1 base and J by 1 base, with 7 bases left in between. The CDR3 length is 14 residues. In germline, CDR1 is KGHSY, CDR2 FQNENV. The DNA of the CDR3 is TGTGCCAGCAGCCAATTGACGGGGAACACTGAAGCTTTCTTT. Its protein is CASSQLTGNTEAFF. Full variable domain (remainder filled in from reference TRBV16 and TRBJ1-1): GEEVAQTPKHLVRGEGQKAKLYCAPIKGHSYVFWYQQVLKNEFKFLISFQNENVFDETGMPKERFSAKCLPNSPCSLEIQATKLEDSAVYFCASSQLTGNTEAFFGQGTRLTVV.

The chain combines TRBV7-2 with TRBJ2-3, with TRBD2 matching 7 bases. The germline CDR1 and CDR2 sequences are SGHTA and FQGNSA. Trimming cost V 5 bases and J 4 bases; bases outside gene matches: 12. The CDR3 contains 16 residues. The CDR3 is CASSPEWSGTPDTQYF. The CDR3, as DNA: TGTGCCAGCAGCCCGGAGTGGAGCGGGACCCCAGATACGCAGTATTTT.

This chain uses TRBV7-9 with TRBJ2-5; TRBD1 is a possible D gene (5 bases). V lost 2 bases and J lost 2, with 6 bases in between. CDR1 is SEHNR and CDR2 is FQNEAQ in the germline V gene (reference sequence). The CDR3 consists of 13 residues. The CDR3 DNA follows: TGTGCCAGCAGCTTACAGGGTCAAGAGACCCAGTACTTC. This sequence encodes CASSLQGQETQYF.

V is TRBV2 and J is TRBJ1-5; TRBD1 agrees at 10 bases. CDR1 and CDR2 (germline): SNHLY, FYNNEI. The CDR3 spans 14 residues. The trim removed 8 bases at V and 11 bases at J, leaving 12 bases unmatched. The CDR3: CASGTGVSPVAQHF. In nucleotides, the CDR3 is TGTGCCAGCGGGACAGGGGTTAGTCCGGTAGCCCAGCATTTT.

This sequence joins TRBV9 and TRBJ2-6; D is perhaps TRBD1 (6 bases). Per the germline V gene, CDR1 is SGDLS and CDR2 is YYNGEE. CDR3 size: 17 residues. V lost 4 bases and J lost 2, with 16 bases in between. The CDR3 nucleotides are TGTGCCAGCAGCCCAGGGGCCGGGAACCCTGGGGCCAACGTCCTGACTTTC. It yields the protein CASSPGAGNPGANVLTF.

This chain joins TRBV30 and TRBJ1-2, with 10 bases fitting TRBD1. The germline V gene has CDR1 GTSNPN and CDR2 SVGIG (reference sequence). J was trimmed by 6 bases and V by 4 bases; bases with no gene match: 2. The CDR3 covers 12 residues. This CDR3 is CAWMTGGDGYTF. The CDR3 DNA sequence: TGTGCCTGGATGACAGGGGGCGATGGCTACACCTTC.

The chain uses TRBV7-3 and TRBJ2-7; 8 nucleotides match TRBD1. CDR1 and CDR2 from the germline V gene are SGHTA and FQGTGA. Trimming at V came to 5 bases and at J to 1 base, leaving 7 bases not matched to a gene. The CDR3 totals 15 residues. The CDR3 reads CASSPGTGTSYEQYF. The CDR3 bases are TGTGCCAGCAGCCCCGGGACAGGAACGTCCTACGAGCAGTACTTC.

This chain connects TRBV5-1 to TRBJ2-7; a possible D gene is TRBD2 (5 bases). Trimming stripped 3 bases from V and 2 bases from J, with 12 bases between. Per the germline V gene, CDR1 is SGHRS and CDR2 is YFSETQ. CDR3 length: 14 residues. The CDR3 here is CASSSREGAYEQYF. The CDR3 nucleotides are TGCGCCAGCAGCTCCCGCGAGGGAGCCTACGAGCAGTACTTC.